The 27 T cell receptor beta chains below all came from one sample that was sequenced in a study of CD8+ T cells in alopecia areata. Following RNA extraction, reverse transcription yielded cDNA that acted as the sequencing template. TCRdb keeps only in-frame clones here, not all; method: immunoSEQ multiplex PCR. The data hold around 100,000 clones, with around 45% observed a single time. Sequenced input: CD4+ T cells sorted from blood. These receptors all stem from a human donor with alopecia areata.

CDR3: CASSNPGAATEAFF. The CDR3 DNA follows: TGTGCCAGTAGTAATCCAGGGGCCGCCACTGAAGCTTTCTTT. The chain employs TRBV19 and TRBJ1-1, with a tentative D call TRBD1 (6 bases). V shed 4 bases and J shed 4 bases, with 13 bases lying between them. In germline, CDR1 is LNHDA, CDR2 SQIVND (reference sequence). This CDR3 spans 14 amino acids.

The chain joins TRBV5-1 to TRBJ2-1; 7 bases match TRBD2. CDR1 and CDR2 (germline): SGHRS, YFSETQ. The CDR3 length is 13 residues. V dropped 3 bases and J dropped 8; count of bases not matched to a gene: 5. DNA for the CDR3: TGCGCCAGCAGCTCGGGACTAATCGATGAGCAGTTCTTC. Translation gives CASSSGLIDEQFF.

The V and J genes are TRBV7-2 and TRBJ2-3; D uncertain. CDR3 size: 13 residues. The germline V gene has CDR1 SGHTA and CDR2 FQGNSA. Trimming took 2 bases from V and 6 from J, leaving 9 bases between them. CDR3 in amino acids: CASSLSRSDTQYF. CDR3 bases: TGTGCCAGCAGCTTATCCCGGTCCGATACGCAGTATTTT. The full variable domain, in which reference TRBV7-2 and TRBJ2-3 provide the parts outside the CDR3, is GAGVSQSPSNKVTEKGKDVELRCDPISGHTALYWYRQSLGQGLEFLIYFQGNSAPDKSGLPSDRFSAERTGGSVSTLTIQRTQQEDSAVYLCASSLSRSDTQYFGPGTRLTVL.

The chain recombines TRBV5-1 with TRBJ2-3; D remains unclear. Trimming stripped 5 bases from V and 1 base from J, with 11 bases between. The CDR3 sequence is 14 residues long. CDR1 and CDR2 from the germline V gene are SGHRS and YFSETQ. CDR3 DNA: TGCGCCAGCAGACTGACAAGCGGCACAGATACGCAGTATTTT. The encoded protein is CASRLTSGTDTQYF.

The gene calls are TRBV7-2 and TRBJ1-6; 11 bases line up with TRBD1. The CDR3 extends over 15 amino acids. Looked up from germline, CDR1 is SGHTA and CDR2 is FQGNSA. With 5 bases clipped from V and 7 bases from J, the junction kept 4 bases outside the gene matches. CDR3 residues: CASSRRTGGNSPLHF. The CDR3 DNA is TGTGCCAGCAGCCGGCGGACAGGGGGCAATTCACCCCTCCACTTT.

The chain combines TRBV6-6 with TRBJ2-7; 9 nucleotides match TRBD1. Germline CDR1 and CDR2: MNHNY and SVGAGI (reference sequence). The CDR3 consists of 15 residues. The V gene end was trimmed by 5 bases and the J gene end by 3 bases; junction bases not matched to a gene: 8. CDR3: CASSRQGQGLYEQYF. CDR3 DNA: TGTGCCAGCAGTAGACAGGGACAGGGCCTCTACGAGCAGTACTTC.

V usage is TRBV29-1 and J usage is TRBJ2-2; D gene uncertain. The CDR3 has 16 amino acids. Trimming removed 3 bases from V and 1 base from J, with 15 bases in between. The germline CDR1 and CDR2 sequences are SQVTM and ANQGSEA. The CDR3 bases are TGCAGCGTTGAGGGTGGGCTGTCGGAGAACACCGGGGAGCTGTTTTTT. Its protein product is CSVEGGLSENTGELFF.

The genes are TRBV25-1 and TRBJ2-2, with D possibly matching TRBD1 (5 bases). The CDR3 contains 15 residues. The ends were cut back, 4 bases at V and 4 bases at J, with 13 bases in the middle. Looked up from germline, CDR1 is MGHDK and CDR2 is SYGVNS. CDR3 in amino acids: CASSARAWGTGELFF. The CDR3, as DNA: TGTGCCAGCAGTGCCAGGGCATGGGGCACCGGGGAGCTGTTTTTT.

The rearrangement joins TRBV30 to TRBJ2-7, with 9 nucleotides matching TRBD1. The V and J ends lost 2 bases and 5 bases, in that order; junction bases with no gene match: 4. There are 13 residues in the CDR3. Germline CDR1 reads GTSNPN; CDR2 reads SVGIG (reference sequence). The CDR3 bases are TGTGCCTGGAGTCCCGGGACAGGGAACGAGCAGTACTTC. Translation: CAWSPGTGNEQYF.

This clone was found a few times. The rearrangement uses TRBV19 and TRBJ2-3, with 11 bases lining up with TRBD2. The CDR3 has 16 amino acids. Germline CDR1 is LNHDA and CDR2 is SQIVND (reference sequence). Trimming removed 5 bases from V and 0 bases from J; junction bases left unmatched: 4. As DNA, the CDR3 is TGTGCCAGTAGTGTAAGGACTAGCGGGAGCACAGATACGCAGTATTTT. It specifies CASSVRTSGSTDTQYF.

The chain employs TRBV5-1 and TRBJ2-5; 8 nucleotides line up with TRBD2. The J segment lost 1 base and the V segment lost 1 base, leaving 6 bases of the junction unmatched. The germline V gene has CDR1 SGHRS and CDR2 YFSETQ. The length of the CDR3 is 16 residues. CDR3 sequence (DNA): TGCGCCAGCAGCTTGTTTCCTAGCGGGTCCCAAGAGACCCAGTACTTC. Its translation: CASSLFPSGSQETQYF.

V is TRBV27 and J is TRBJ2-1; 11 bases agree with TRBD2. Germline values: CDR1 MNHEY, CDR2 SMNVEV (reference sequence). Trimming cost V 5 bases and J 2 bases; bases outside gene matches: 5. This CDR3 comprises 16 residues. The CDR3 spells CASSIGLAGTYNEQFF. Here the CDR3 DNA reads TGTGCCAGCAGTATCGGACTAGCGGGCACCTACAATGAGCAGTTCTTC.

The rearrangement links TRBV7-2 to TRBJ2-7, with D possibly matching TRBD2 (6 bases). Trimming left V 2 bases short and J 2 bases short, with 10 bases between. Germline V lookup: CDR1 SGHTA, CDR2 FQGNSA. CDR3 size: 14 residues. DNA for the CDR3: TGTGCCAGCAGCTTAACTAGCCAAACCTACGAGCAGTACTTC. Protein: CASSLTSQTYEQYF.

The chain has TRBV19 and TRBJ2-2; possible D gene TRBD1, 6 bases. The CDR3 extends over 14 amino acids. CDR1 is LNHDA, CDR2 SQIVND, per germline (reference sequence). The V end was cut by 11 bases, the J end by 7 bases, with 20 bases between. CDR3 sequence (DNA): TGTGCCTCGAAGACAGGCCAGGACCACGGGGAGCTGTTTTTT. It encodes CASKTGQDHGELFF.

This clone was recorded once. The genes are TRBV5-1 and TRBJ2-1, with a tentative D call TRBD2 (6 bases). Germline V gives CDR1 SGHRS, CDR2 YFSETQ. Trimming left V 2 bases short and J 0 bases short, with 15 bases between. The CDR3 totals 17 residues. The DNA of the CDR3 is TGCGCCAGCAGCTTAACCCGCGGGGTCCGCTCCTACAATGAGCAGTTCTTC. It translates to CASSLTRGVRSYNEQFF.

This clone was seen a few times. V and J are TRBV7-8 and TRBJ2-3, with D hard to call. Between the trimmed V and J ends, which lost 2 bases and 3 bases, there was a span of 15 bases. The CDR3 is 16 residues long. Germline CDR1 SGHVS, CDR2 FQNEAQ. The DNA of the CDR3 is TGTGCCAGCAGCTTATGGCTGGCCAGTACGACAGATACGCAGTATTTT. It translates to CASSLWLASTTDTQYF.

V and J are TRBV5-6 and TRBJ1-5, with a tentative D call TRBD1 (6 bases). Germline V gives CDR1 SGHDT, CDR2 YYEEEE. V dropped 0 bases and J dropped 7 bases, with 11 bases sitting between them. The CDR3 covers 14 residues. CDR3 sequence reads: CASSLAQGYQPQHF. The CDR3 bases are TGTGCCAGCAGCTTGGCCCAGGGGTACCAGCCCCAGCATTTT.

A few counts support this clone. V and J are TRBV27 and TRBJ2-2; TRBD1 matches at 10 bases. The CDR3 length is 15 residues. The V gene end was trimmed by 8 bases and the J gene end by 9 bases; junction bases not matched to a gene: 12. CDR1 MNHEY and CDR2 SMNVEV come from the germline V gene (reference sequence). The DNA for the CDR3 is TGTGCCAGCGCCGGGGACAGGGGACGGGAAAGGGAGCTGTTTTTT. It yields the protein CASAGDRGRERELFF.

J is TRBJ2-7 and V is TRBV18; D is unclear. The CDR3 is 12 amino acids. Germline CDR1 is KGHSH and CDR2 is LQKENI. V gave up 3 bases and J gave up 0 bases, with 3 bases separating them. DNA for the CDR3: TGTGCCAGCTCACCGGACTCCTACGAGCAGTACTTC. Amino acids: CASSPDSYEQYF. The full variable domain, with the rest looked up from reference TRBV18 and TRBJ2-7, is NAGVMQNPRHLVRRRGQEARLRCSPMKGHSHVYWYRQLPEEGLKFMVYLQKENIIDESGMPKERFSAEFPKEGPSILRIQQVVRGDSAAYFCASSPDSYEQYFGPGTRLTVT.

V and J are TRBV2 and TRBJ1-5, with 8 bases that match TRBD1. The germline gives CDR1 SNHLY, CDR2 FYNNEI. Losses at the gene ends were 4 bases for V and 6 bases for J; bases not matched to a gene: 8. The CDR3 is 15 amino acids. CDR3 nucleotides: TGTGCCAGCAGTGCAGGACAGGGAAGGGTTCAGCCCCAGCATTTT. Amino acids: CASSAGQGRVQPQHF.

J is TRBJ2-3 and V is TRBV5-1, with 8 positions matching TRBD2. CDR3 length: 15 residues. Germline CDR1 and CDR2: SGHRS and YFSETQ. After removal of 4 bases from V and 7 bases from J, the junction contained 11 bases not matched to a gene. The CDR3: CASSPQGLDLNTQYF. CDR3 coding DNA: TGCGCCAGCAGCCCACAGGGACTAGATTTGAATACGCAGTATTTT.

The chain combines TRBV29-1 with TRBJ1-1, with 9 bases matching TRBD1. Germline-derived CDR1 and CDR2 are SQVTM and ANQGSEA. The CDR3 is made up of 13 amino acids. J lost 4 bases, V lost 7 bases, and 7 bases had no gene match. The CDR3 reads CSALQGAGTEAFF. The CDR3 DNA reads TGCAGCGCCCTACAGGGGGCAGGCACTGAAGCTTTCTTT.

This clone was found a few times. The rearrangement joins TRBV19 to TRBJ2-3; D is unclear. The CDR3 consists of 14 residues. Germline V gene data show CDR1 as LNHDA and CDR2 as SQIVND (reference sequence). Trimming pared 0 bases from V and 8 bases from J, leaving 12 bases between. The CDR3 here is CASSIDGRSSTQYF. CDR3 nucleotide sequence: TGTGCCAGTAGTATAGATGGCAGGTCTTCTACGCAGTATTTT.

As for this clone: As the CDR3 is not closed by the conserved phenylalanine or tryptophan, this likely results from a read error. The rearrangement links TRBV29-1 to TRBJ1-5, with a weak D call TRBD1 (6 bases). This CDR3 comprises 13 residues. Trimming stripped 7 bases from V and 2 bases from J, with 12 bases between. Per the germline V gene, CDR1 is SQVTM and CDR2 is ANQGSEA. DNA for the CDR3: TGCAGCGCCACAGGGTCGGGCAATCAGCCCCAGCATTCT. As protein: CSATGSGNQPQHS.

This clone was counted between two and nine times. The rearrangement uses TRBV28 and TRBJ1-2; 12 bases match TRBD1. The CDR3 covers 15 residues. J gave up 6 bases and V 6 bases, and 8 bases lay outside the gene matches. Germline assignment: CDR1 MDHEN and CDR2 SYDVKM. DNA for the CDR3: TGTGCCAGCAGCCGGGGGACAGGGGGCCCGCATGGCTACACCTTC. It codes for CASSRGTGGPHGYTF.

J is TRBJ2-7 and V is TRBV9; D call uncertain. The CDR3 is made up of 14 amino acids. Germline V gene sequence: CDR1 SGDLS, CDR2 YYNGEE. V dropped 0 bases and J dropped 2 bases, with 9 bases sitting between them. The CDR3 region has the DNA TGTGCCAGCAGCGTAGAGCTGGGTACCTACGAGCAGTACTTC. Residues: CASSVELGTYEQYF.

This clone was detected only a few times. This chain uses TRBV29-1 with TRBJ2-7, with 11 positions matching TRBD2. Germline V gene sequence: CDR1 SQVTM, CDR2 ANQGSEA. This CDR3 region has 15 residues. Trimming took 7 bases from V and 9 from J; bases not matched to a gene: 17. Written as DNA, the CDR3 is TGCAGCGCAAGCTTAGCCACTAGCGGGAGTGTGGGGCAGTACTTC. Protein sequence: CSASLATSGSVGQYF.